This entry lists 19 T cell receptor beta chains sequenced from one sample in a study of T cell responses to AZD1222 COVID-19 vaccine. Method: immunoSEQ multiplex PCR; TCRdb's copy keeps in-frame clones and lacks some. The data contain approximately 180,000 clones, almost 90% of them singletons. This specimen consisted of peripheral blood, obtained on day 0 of AZD1222 vaccination. These receptors all stem from an adult in good health.

This chain uses TRBV18 with TRBJ1-1; D is unresolved. The CDR3 consists of 12 residues. Germline V CDR1 and CDR2: KGHSH, LQKENI. V was trimmed by 3 bases and J by 0 bases, leaving 2 bases between them. CDR3 nucleotide sequence: TGTGCCAGCTCACCCATGAACACTGAAGCTTTCTTT. This codes for CASSPMNTEAFF.

The rearrangement joins TRBV2 to TRBJ1-1; weak D call: TRBD1 (5 bases). CDR1 SNHLY and CDR2 FYNNEI come from the germline V gene. This CDR3 region has 17 residues. The V and J ends lost 7 bases and 1 base respectively, with 22 bases between them. CDR3 nucleotides: TGTGCCAGCACCGAGGCCTACCGCAGGGAAAAGAACACTGAAGCTTTCTTT. Amino acid sequence: CASTEAYRREKNTEAFF.

This chain uses TRBV9 with TRBJ2-1; maybe TRBD1 (6 bases). The germline V gene encodes CDR1 SGDLS and CDR2 YYNGEE. The ends were cut back, 0 bases at V and 4 bases at J, with 11 bases in the middle. The CDR3 runs 15 residues. The CDR3 DNA reads as TGTGCCAGCAGCGTAGTCGGACAGCCGTACAATGAGCAGTTCTTC. Protein sequence: CASSVVGQPYNEQFF.

The rearrangement uses TRBV2 and TRBJ1-2; maybe TRBD1 (6 bases). The CDR3 runs 14 residues. Germline V CDR1 and CDR2: SNHLY, FYNNEI. Trimming stripped 3 bases from V and 4 bases from J, with 12 bases between. The CDR3 sequence: CASSDRPGAYGYTF. CDR3 nucleotide sequence: TGTGCCAGCAGTGATAGACCGGGGGCCTATGGCTACACCTTC.

The CDR3: CSAREGQGYTF. CDR3 DNA: TGCAGTGCTAGAGAGGGACAAGGCTACACCTTC. The chain joins TRBV20-1 to TRBJ1-2, with D possibly being TRBD1 (6 bases). Per germline, CDR1 DFQATT and CDR2 SNEGSKA (reference sequence). The CDR3 runs 11 residues. Trimming pared 0 bases from V and 8 bases from J, leaving 7 bases between.

CDR3 residues: CSVEDRGTSLNEQFF. The DNA for the CDR3 is TGCAGCGTTGAAGATCGGGGTACTAGCCTCAATGAGCAGTTCTTC. The chain is built from TRBV29-1 and TRBJ2-1; maybe TRBD2 (6 bases). CDR1 is SQVTM, CDR2 ANQGSEA, per germline. This CDR3 spans 15 amino acids. V was cut by 0 bases and J by 6 bases, with 15 bases left in between.

The CDR3 DNA reads TGTGCCAGCTTCAGGGAGCCGGGGGAAAAACTGTTTTTT. Encoded protein: CASFREPGEKLFF. This sequence joins TRBV6-5 and TRBJ1-4; a weak D match, TRBD1 (5 bases). Trimming left V 8 bases short and J 8 bases short, with 15 bases between. Germline CDR1 is MNHEY and CDR2 is SVGAGI. CDR3 length: 13 amino acids.

This sequence joins TRBV11-2 and TRBJ2-5; the match to TRBD2 covers 9 bases. J gave up 2 bases and V 4 bases, and 11 bases lay outside the gene matches. The CDR3 sequence is 17 residues long. Germline loops: CDR1 SGHAT, CDR2 FQNNGV. The chain's CDR3 is CASSSRGGSGGQETQYF. The CDR3 nucleotides are TGTGCCAGCAGCTCCCGCGGGGGTAGCGGGGGACAAGAGACCCAGTACTTC.

V usage is TRBV28 and J usage is TRBJ2-7, with D perhaps matching TRBD1 (5 bases). V was clipped by 8 bases and J by 6 bases, with 11 bases between them. The CDR3 totals 11 residues. Looked up from germline, CDR1 is MDHEN and CDR2 is SYDVKM. CDR3 in amino acids: CASGLGLEQYF. DNA of the CDR3: TGTGCCAGCGGGTTGGGGCTCGAGCAGTACTTC.

The chain employs TRBV3-1 (or the pseudogene TRBV3-2) and TRBJ1-1; TRBD1 is a possible D gene (6 bases). This CDR3 is built from 14 residues. V was cut by 1 base and J by 5 bases, with 11 bases left in between. Looked up from germline, CDR1 is LGHDT and CDR2 is YNNKEL (reference sequence). The CDR3 loop reads CASSQAGGITEAFF. Here the CDR3 DNA reads TGTGCCAGCAGCCAAGCCGGGGGCATAACTGAAGCTTTCTTT.

The chain recombines TRBV24-1 with TRBJ1-2, with D hard to call. The CDR3 has 15 amino acids. Germline assignment: CDR1 KGHDR and CDR2 SFDVKD. Trimming pared 5 bases from V and 2 bases from J, leaving 14 bases between. The chain's CDR3 is CATSGNPATNYGYTF. In DNA, the CDR3 is TGTGCCACCAGTGGAAATCCAGCTACAAACTATGGCTACACCTTC.

The rearrangement joins TRBV5-1 to TRBJ1-1; D unresolved. Trimming cost V 3 bases and J 0 bases, with 6 bases left between them. Germline CDR1 SGHRS, CDR2 YFSETQ. The CDR3 totals 13 residues. CDR3 protein: CASSSDVNTEAFF. CDR3 sequence (DNA): TGCGCCAGCAGCTCGGACGTGAACACTGAAGCTTTCTTT.

The chain uses TRBV6-1 and TRBJ2-3; the D call may be TRBD1 or TRBD2 (6 bases each). The germline V and J ends were trimmed by 1 base and 4 bases, with 18 bases remaining between them. CDR1 and CDR2 (germline): MNHNS, SASEGT. CDR3 size: 17 residues. CDR3: CASSEVWGAVVADTQYF. CDR3 nucleotides: TGTGCCAGCAGTGAAGTCTGGGGGGCGGTGGTGGCAGATACGCAGTATTTT.

The V gene is TRBV6-5, the J gene TRBJ1-1; the D gene is possibly TRBD1 (6 bases). The V gene's germline CDR1 is MNHEY and CDR2 SVGAGI. Trimming cost V 6 bases and J 11 bases, with 13 bases left between them. CDR3 length: 11 amino acids. The CDR3 region is CASRATGSAFF. The DNA of the CDR3 is TGTGCCAGCAGGGCTACAGGGTCGGCTTTCTTT.

The V and J genes are TRBV6-1 and TRBJ1-1; D unclear. The CDR3 covers 13 residues. The V end was cut by 6 bases, the J end by 4 bases, with 12 bases between. Germline CDR1 MNHNS, CDR2 SASEGT. CDR3 bases: TGTGCCAGCAGCCGCAGAGAGGTCACTGAAGCTTTCTTT. It codes for CASSRREVTEAFF.

V usage is TRBV5-6 and J usage is TRBJ1-2; tentatively, D is TRBD1 (5 bases). The V and J ends lost 2 bases and 3 bases respectively, with 11 bases between them. Germline lookup yields CDR1 SGHDT and CDR2 YYEEEE. The CDR3 sequence is 14 residues long. CDR3 sequence (DNA): TGTGCCAGCAGCTTCGGGGTGGGGGACTATGGCTACACCTTC. Translation: CASSFGVGDYGYTF.

The chain combines TRBV5-6 with TRBJ2-5; 9 nucleotides match TRBD2. This CDR3 comprises 16 residues. The germline V gene encodes CDR1 SGHDT and CDR2 YYEEEE. Trimming took 0 bases from V and 4 from J; bases not matched to a gene: 7. The chain's CDR3 is CASSLVERGARETQYF. DNA for the CDR3: TGTGCCAGCAGCTTGGTAGAGCGGGGGGCTAGAGAGACCCAGTACTTC.

The chain has TRBV5-1 and TRBJ2-5; D possibly matches TRBD1 or TRBD2 (6 bases each). Trimming removed 4 bases at V and 3 bases at J, with 22 bases between. The germline V gene has CDR1 SGHRS and CDR2 YFSETQ. This CDR3 has 17 residues. The CDR3 nucleotides are TGCGCCAGCAGCCGACCGGACAGCGGGTGGGCGGAAGAGACCCAGTACTTC. Amino acids: CASSRPDSGWAEETQYF.

This clone has only a few counts. This chain connects TRBV7-9 to TRBJ1-2; D gene ambiguous. This CDR3 comprises 13 residues. CDR1 and CDR2 (germline): SEHNR, FQNEAQ (reference sequence). V gave up 5 bases and J gave up 3 bases, with 10 bases separating them. The CDR3 here is CASSADGHYGYTF. In DNA, the CDR3 is TGTGCCAGCAGCGCGGACGGACACTATGGCTACACCTTC.